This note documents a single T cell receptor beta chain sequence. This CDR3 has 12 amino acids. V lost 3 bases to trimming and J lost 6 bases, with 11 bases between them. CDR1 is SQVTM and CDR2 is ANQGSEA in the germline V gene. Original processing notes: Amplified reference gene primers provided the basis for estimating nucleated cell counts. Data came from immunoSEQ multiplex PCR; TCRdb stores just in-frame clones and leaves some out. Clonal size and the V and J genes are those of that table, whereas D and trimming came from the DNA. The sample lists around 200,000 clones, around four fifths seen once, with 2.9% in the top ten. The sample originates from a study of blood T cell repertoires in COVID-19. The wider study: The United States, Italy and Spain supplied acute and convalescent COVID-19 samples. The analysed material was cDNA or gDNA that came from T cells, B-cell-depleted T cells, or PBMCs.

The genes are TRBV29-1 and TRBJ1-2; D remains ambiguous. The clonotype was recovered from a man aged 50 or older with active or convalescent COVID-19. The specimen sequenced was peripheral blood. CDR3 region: CSVDIQADGYTF. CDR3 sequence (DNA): TGCAGCGTTGATATTCAGGCTGATGGCTACACCTTC.